This TCR beta chain was observed in a study of human T cells and chemical hapten exposure. Using its own MiXCR run on the RACE reads, TCRdb lists one record per CDR3 protein. The table has about 300,000 distinct CDR3 sequences, around 5.5% seen once. Unmatched junction bases numbered 8, after V lost 4 bases and J lost 5 bases. This CDR3 has 16 amino acids. Germline V lookup: CDR1 SGHDT, CDR2 YYEEEE. This clonotype has a handful of counts. The time point: pre-sensitization, week 0. Treatment of the sample: therapeutic diphenylcyclopropenone sensitization with weekly scalp DPC. Donors, patients with alopecia ranging from 18 to 70 years old and judged suitable for DPC, provided samples.

V and J are TRBV5-6 and TRBJ2-5; 13 bases map to TRBD2. The TCR comes from a woman between 18 and 29 years old with alopecia areata. Some clones in this sample may be carry-over from other donors' samples. The sequences come from whole blood, collected in connection with sensitization to the hapten diphenylcyclopropenone (DPC). The CDR3 here is CASSAGLAGDMETQYF. The CDR3 bases are TGTGCCAGCAGCGCCGGACTAGCGGGGGACATGGAGACCCAGTACTTC.